This T cell receptor beta chain stems from a study of Graves' ophthalmopathy and Graves' hyperthyroidism. Findings and caveats of the study: From stable hyperthyroidism, ophthalmopathy was separated by a 13-signature model with around 90% sensitivity and about 81% specificity. With a specificity of 72.22% and a sensitivity of 70.59%, the model predicted ophthalmopathy progression.

CDR3 regions of TCR beta were amplified from RNA transcripts. Second-round multiplex PCR came after a first-round RT-PCR that employed HTBI primers. TCRdb re-called the multiplex PCR reads through MiXCR, storing one row per CDR3 protein. The table includes 300,000 to 450,000 distinct CDR3 sequences, about a sixth detected once. In the case of this clonotype: Its antigen is as yet unknown.

The CDR3 is made up of 15 amino acids. Trimming removed 5 bases from V and 1 base from J, with 12 bases in between. Exclusion criteria comprised other autoimmune diseases, uncontrolled infections, pregnancy or lactation in patients. PBMCs were isolated by Ficoll-Paque density gradient centrifugation, using around 10 ml of fresh peripheral blood as the starting material. Sample: peripheral blood. The chain combines TRBV12-3 or TRBV12-4 with TRBJ1-5; D is undetermined. This clonotype was obtained from an adult woman with stable Graves' hyperthyroidism. The CDR3 DNA reads TGTGCCAGCAGTGGTGGCAGGACCAGCAATCAGCCCCAGCATTTT. Residues: CASSGGRTSNQPQHF.